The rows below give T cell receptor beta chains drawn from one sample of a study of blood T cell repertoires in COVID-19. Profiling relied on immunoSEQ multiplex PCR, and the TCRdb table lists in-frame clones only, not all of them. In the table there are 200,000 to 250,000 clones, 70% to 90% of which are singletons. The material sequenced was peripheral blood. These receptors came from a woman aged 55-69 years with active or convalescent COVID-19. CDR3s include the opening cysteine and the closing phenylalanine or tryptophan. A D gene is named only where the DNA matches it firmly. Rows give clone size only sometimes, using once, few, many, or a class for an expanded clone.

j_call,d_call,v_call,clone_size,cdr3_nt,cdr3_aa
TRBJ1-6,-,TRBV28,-,TGTGCCAGCGAGGGTGGGATTGATGAATATTCACCCCTCCACTTT,CASEGGIDEYSPLHF
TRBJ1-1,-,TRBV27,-,TGTGCCAGCAGTTTAGGGCAGGATAACACTGAAGCTTTCTTT,CASSLGQDNTEAFF
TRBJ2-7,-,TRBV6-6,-,TGTGCCAGCAGTTACTCGAGGGCTGGAAGCTCCTACGAGCAGTACTTC,CASSYSRAGSSYEQYF
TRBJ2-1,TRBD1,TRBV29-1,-,TGCAGCGTCCGGACTGGACAGGGGGCGGTGGATGAGCAGTTCTTC,CSVRTGQGAVDEQFF
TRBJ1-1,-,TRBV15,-,TGTGCCACCAGCAGAGAGGGAATGAAACAGGGGAACACTGAAGCTTTCTTT,CATSREGMKQGNTEAFF
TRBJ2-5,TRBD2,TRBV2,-,TGTGCCAGCAGTGAACCGGCTAGCGGGCAAGAGACCCAGTACTTC,CASSEPASGQETQYF
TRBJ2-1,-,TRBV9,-,TGTGCCAGCAGCGTAGGCGCCAGCGCTCGATACAATGAGCAGTTCTTC,CASSVGASARYNEQFF
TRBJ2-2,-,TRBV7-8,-,TGTGCCAGCAGCTTAATCTCCGGCGGGGAGCTGTTTTTT,CASSLISGGELFF
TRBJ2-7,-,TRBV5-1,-,TGCGCCAGCAGCTTGGACCTACAGGTTTCCCTCTACTACGAGCAGTACTTC,CASSLDLQVSLYYEQYF
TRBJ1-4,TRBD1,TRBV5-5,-,TGTGCCAGCAGCCCGACAGGGCTTGCAACTAATGAAAAACTGTTTTTT,CASSPTGLATNEKLFF
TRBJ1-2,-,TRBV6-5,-,TGTGCCAGCAGTCCAGGAGGGCTCTGGGGCTATGGCTACACCTTC,CASSPGGLWGYGYTF
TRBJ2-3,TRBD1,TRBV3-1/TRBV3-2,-,TGTGCCAGCAGCCCGTGGGGGACAGGGGGAGATACGCAGTTTTTT,CASSPWGTGGDTQFF
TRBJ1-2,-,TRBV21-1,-,TGTGCCAGGAGGCCGGGACAGGCCTATGGCTACACCTTC,CARRPGQAYGYTF
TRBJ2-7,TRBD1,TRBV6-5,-,TGTGCCAGCAGCCCCGGGACAGGGGCTGGCGAGCAGTACTTC,CASSPGTGAGEQYF
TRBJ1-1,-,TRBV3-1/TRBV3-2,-,TGTGCCAGCAGCTTCGACAGGACGATGAACACTGAAGCTTTCTTT,CASSFDRTMNTEAFF
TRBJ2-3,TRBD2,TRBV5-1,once,TGCGCCAGCAGCTCGCTAGCGGGAGGGAGAACAGATACGCAGTATTTT,CASSSLAGGRTDTQYF
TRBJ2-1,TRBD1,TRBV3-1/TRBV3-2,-,TGTGCCAGCAGCTCCGGGACAGGGGACTACAATGAGCAGTTCTTC,CASSSGTGDYNEQFF
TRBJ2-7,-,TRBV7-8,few,TGTGCCAGCAGCTTATCCCACTACGAGCAGTACTTC,CASSLSHYEQYF
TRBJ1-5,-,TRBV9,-,TGTGCCAGCAGCGTAGGGACAGGCAATCAGCCCCAGCATTTT,CASSVGTGNQPQHF
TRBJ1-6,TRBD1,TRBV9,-,TGTGCCAGCAGCGATCACACCGGGACAGGGGGCAATTCACCCCTCCACTTT,CASSDHTGTGGNSPLHF
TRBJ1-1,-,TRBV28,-,TGTGCCAGCAGTGCCCTAAGGGGCGGTCAAGCTTTCTTT,CASSALRGGQAFF
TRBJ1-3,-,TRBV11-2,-,TGTGCCAGCAGCCAAGGGGGGGGGACAGGAAACACCATATATTTT,CASSQGGGTGNTIYF
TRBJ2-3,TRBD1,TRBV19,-,TGTGCCAGTAGTCACCTAGGGGGCCCGGCCTCAGATACGCAGTATTTT,CASSHLGGPASDTQYF
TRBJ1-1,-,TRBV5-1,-,TGCGCCAGCAGCTTGGGACGGGGAGCTTTCTTT,CASSLGRGAFF
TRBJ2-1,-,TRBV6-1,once,TGTGCCAGCAGTGATCGGACAGACAATGAGCAGTTCTTC,CASSDRTDNEQFF
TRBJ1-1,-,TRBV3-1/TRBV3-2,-,TGTGCCAGCAGCCAAATGGGACTGCAGAACACTGAAGCTTTCTTT,CASSQMGLQNTEAFF
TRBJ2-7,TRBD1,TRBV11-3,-,TGTGCCAGCAGCCCAGACAGGGGTACGAACGAGCAGTACTTC,CASSPDRGTNEQYF